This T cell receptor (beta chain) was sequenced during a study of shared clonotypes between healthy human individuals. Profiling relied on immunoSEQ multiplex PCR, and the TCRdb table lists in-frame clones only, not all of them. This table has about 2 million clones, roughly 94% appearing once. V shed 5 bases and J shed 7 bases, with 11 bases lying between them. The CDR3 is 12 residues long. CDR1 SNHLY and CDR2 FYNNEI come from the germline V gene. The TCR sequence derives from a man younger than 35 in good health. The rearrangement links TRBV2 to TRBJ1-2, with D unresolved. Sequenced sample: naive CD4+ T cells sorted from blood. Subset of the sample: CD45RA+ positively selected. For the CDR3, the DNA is TGTGCCAGCAGTTTAGACGGCCGTGGCTACACCTTC. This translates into CASSLDGRGYTF.